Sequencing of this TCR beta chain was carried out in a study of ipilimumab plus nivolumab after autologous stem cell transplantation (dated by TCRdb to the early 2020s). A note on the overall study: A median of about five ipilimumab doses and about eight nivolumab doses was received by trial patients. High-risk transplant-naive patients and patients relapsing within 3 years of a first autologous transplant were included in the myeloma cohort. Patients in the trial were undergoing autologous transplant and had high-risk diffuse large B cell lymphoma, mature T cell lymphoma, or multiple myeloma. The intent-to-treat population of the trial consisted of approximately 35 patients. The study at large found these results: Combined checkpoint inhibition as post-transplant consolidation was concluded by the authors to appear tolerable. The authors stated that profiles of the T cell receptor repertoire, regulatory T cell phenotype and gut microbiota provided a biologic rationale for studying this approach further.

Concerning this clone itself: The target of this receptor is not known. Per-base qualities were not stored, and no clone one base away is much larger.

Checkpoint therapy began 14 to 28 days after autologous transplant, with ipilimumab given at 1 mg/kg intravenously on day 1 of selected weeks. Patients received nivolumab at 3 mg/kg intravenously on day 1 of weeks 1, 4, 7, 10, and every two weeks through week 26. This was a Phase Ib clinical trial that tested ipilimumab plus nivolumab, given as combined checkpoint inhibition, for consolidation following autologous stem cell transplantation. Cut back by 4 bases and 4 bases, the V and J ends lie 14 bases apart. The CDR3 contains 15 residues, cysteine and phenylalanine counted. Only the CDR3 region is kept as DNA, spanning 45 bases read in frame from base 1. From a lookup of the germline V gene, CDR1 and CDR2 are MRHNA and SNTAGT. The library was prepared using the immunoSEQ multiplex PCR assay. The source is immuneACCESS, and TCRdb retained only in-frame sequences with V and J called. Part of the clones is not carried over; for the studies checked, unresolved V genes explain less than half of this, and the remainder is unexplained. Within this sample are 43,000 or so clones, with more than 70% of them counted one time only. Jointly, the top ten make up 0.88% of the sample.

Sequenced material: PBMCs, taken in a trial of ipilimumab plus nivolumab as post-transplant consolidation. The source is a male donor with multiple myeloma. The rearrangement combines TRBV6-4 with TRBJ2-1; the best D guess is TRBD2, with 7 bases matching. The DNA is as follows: TGTGCCAGCAGTGTAGAGGGGGGGAGATACAATGAGCAGTTCTTC. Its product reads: CASSVEGGRYNEQFF.